This T cell receptor beta chain was identified in a study of blood T cell repertoires in COVID-19. In this sample, this clone turned up once. In the authors' workflow: Reference gene primer amplification in the assay estimated nucleated cell counts. Clones were sequenced by immunoSEQ multiplex PCR, and TCRdb holds only the in-frame ones, with some missing. V, J and clone size reflect that table, while D and trimming were determined from the DNA. The sample has some 50,000 clones; 87% are singletons. This clonotype originated in a woman of 80 years or more with COVID-19, enrolled during active disease. Sequencing used peripheral blood.

The CDR3 region is CASSHDRNFQETQYF. The CDR3 coding sequence is TGTGCCAGCAGTCACGACAGGAACTTCCAAGAGACCCAGTACTTC. V gene TRBV7-9 combines with J gene TRBJ2-5; a weak D match, TRBD1 (6 bases). Germline-derived CDR1 and CDR2 are SEHNR and FQNEAQ (reference sequence). The CDR3 consists of 15 residues. Trimming stripped 6 bases from V and 1 base from J, with 15 bases between.